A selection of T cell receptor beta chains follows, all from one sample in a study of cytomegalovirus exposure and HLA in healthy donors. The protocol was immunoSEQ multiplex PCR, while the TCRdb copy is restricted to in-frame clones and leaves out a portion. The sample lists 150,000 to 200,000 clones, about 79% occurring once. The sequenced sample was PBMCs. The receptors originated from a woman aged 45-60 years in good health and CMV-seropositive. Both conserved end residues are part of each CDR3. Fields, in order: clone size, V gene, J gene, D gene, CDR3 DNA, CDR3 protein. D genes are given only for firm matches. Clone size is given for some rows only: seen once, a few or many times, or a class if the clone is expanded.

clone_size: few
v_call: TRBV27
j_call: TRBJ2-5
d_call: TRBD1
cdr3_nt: TGTGCCAGCAGTTTATTAACCCCACCACAGGGGGAGACCCAGTACTTC
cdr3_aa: CASSLLTPPQGETQYF

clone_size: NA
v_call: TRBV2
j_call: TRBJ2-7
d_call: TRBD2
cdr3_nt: TGTGCCAGCAGTCGACCGACTAGCGGGATTTACGAGCAGTACTTC
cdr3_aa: CASSRPTSGIYEQYF

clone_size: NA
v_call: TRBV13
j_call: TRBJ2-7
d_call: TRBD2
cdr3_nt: TGTGCCAGCTCAACGGGAGGGAGCCCCTTGGGGCAGTACTTC
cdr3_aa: CASSTGGSPLGQYF

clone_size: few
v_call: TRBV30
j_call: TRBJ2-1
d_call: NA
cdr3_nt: TGTGCCTGGAGTGTACTGAACAGCCGCTCCTACAATGAGCAGTTCTTC
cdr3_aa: CAWSVLNSRSYNEQFF

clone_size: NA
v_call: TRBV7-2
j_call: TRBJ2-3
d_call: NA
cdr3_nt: TGTGCCAGCAGGACGGGTCTTGGGAGCACAGATACGCAGTATTTT
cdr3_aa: CASRTGLGSTDTQYF

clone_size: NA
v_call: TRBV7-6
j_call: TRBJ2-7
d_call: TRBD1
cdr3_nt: TGTGCCAGCAGCTTAGATGAGACAGGGTTATACGAGCAGTACTTC
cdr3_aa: CASSLDETGLYEQYF

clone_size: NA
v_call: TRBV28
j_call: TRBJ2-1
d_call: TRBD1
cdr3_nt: TGTGCCAGCAGTTTATCGGGACAGGGTGGCTCCTACAATGAGCAGTTCTTC
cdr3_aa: CASSLSGQGGSYNEQFF

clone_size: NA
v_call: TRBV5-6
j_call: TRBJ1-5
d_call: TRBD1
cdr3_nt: TGTGCCAGCAGCTTGACAGGGGACGGGCCCAGCAATCAGCCCCAGCATTTT
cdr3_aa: CASSLTGDGPSNQPQHF

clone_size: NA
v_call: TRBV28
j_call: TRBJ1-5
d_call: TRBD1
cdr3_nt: TGTGCCAGCAGTAGGACAGGAGGTCCGCCCCAGCATTTT
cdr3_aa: CASSRTGGPPQHF

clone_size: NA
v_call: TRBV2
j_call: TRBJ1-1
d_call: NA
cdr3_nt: TGTGCCAGCAGCTCCAGGCCGAACACTGAAGCTTTCTTT
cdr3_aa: CASSSRPNTEAFF

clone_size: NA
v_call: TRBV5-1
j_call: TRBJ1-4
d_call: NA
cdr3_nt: TGCGCCAGCAGCTTGGTTGGGGGCTCAGGTAGTCAGAAACTGTTTTTT
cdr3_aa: CASSLVGGSGSQKLFF

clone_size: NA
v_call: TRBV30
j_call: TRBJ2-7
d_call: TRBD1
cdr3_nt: TGTGCCTGGGCCGGGACAGGGGGTTCCTACGAGCAGTACTTC
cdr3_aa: CAWAGTGGSYEQYF

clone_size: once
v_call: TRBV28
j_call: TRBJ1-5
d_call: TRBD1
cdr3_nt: TGTGCCAGCAGTCCCGACAGGGTTAGCAATCAGCCCCAGCATTTT
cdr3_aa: CASSPDRVSNQPQHF

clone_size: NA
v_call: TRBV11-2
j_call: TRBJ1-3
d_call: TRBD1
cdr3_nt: TGTGCCAGCAGCCCGGGACAGAGCTCTGGAAACACCATATATTTT
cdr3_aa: CASSPGQSSGNTIYF

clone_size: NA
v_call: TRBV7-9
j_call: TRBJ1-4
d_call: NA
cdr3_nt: TGTGCCAGCAGCCCAGGGGTAAAGGCTAATGAAAAACTGTTTTTT
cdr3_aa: CASSPGVKANEKLFF

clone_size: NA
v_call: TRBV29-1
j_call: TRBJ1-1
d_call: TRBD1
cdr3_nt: TGCAGCGTCGAAAGGGGGGGACAGGGGACCGGTTTCTTT
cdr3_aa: CSVERGGQGTGFF

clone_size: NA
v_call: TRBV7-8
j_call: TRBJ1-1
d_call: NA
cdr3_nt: TGTGCCAGCAGCAACTTTGCTAGGAACACTGAAGCTTTCTTT
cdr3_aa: CASSNFARNTEAFF

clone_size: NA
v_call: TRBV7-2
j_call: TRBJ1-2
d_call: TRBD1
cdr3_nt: TGTGCCAGCAGCTCGACAGGGGGGATCTATGGCTACACCTTC
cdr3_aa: CASSSTGGIYGYTF

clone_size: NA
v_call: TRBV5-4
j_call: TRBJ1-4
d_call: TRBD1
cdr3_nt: TGTGCCAGCAGCTTGTGGACCGGGACAGGGGTTGAAAAACTGTTTTTT
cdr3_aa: CASSLWTGTGVEKLFF

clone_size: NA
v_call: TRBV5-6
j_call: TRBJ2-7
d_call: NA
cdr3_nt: TGTGCCAGCAGCTTATTGGACTCTGGCTCCTACGAGCAGTACTTC
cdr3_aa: CASSLLDSGSYEQYF

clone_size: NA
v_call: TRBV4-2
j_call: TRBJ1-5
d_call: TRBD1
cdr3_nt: TGTGCCAGCAGCCAAGAAGGGGGGACAGGGAATCAGCCCCAGCATTTT
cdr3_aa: CASSQEGGTGNQPQHF

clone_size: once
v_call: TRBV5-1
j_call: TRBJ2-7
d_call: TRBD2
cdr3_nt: TGCGCCAGCAGCTTTCGAGGCGGGGGGCCCCCCTACGAGCAGTACTTC
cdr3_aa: CASSFRGGGPPYEQYF

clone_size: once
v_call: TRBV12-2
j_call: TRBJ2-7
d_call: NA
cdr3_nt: TGTGCAAGTCGCTTACAATGCGGGAGGCTCTACGAGCAGTACTTC
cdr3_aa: CASRLQCGRLYEQYF

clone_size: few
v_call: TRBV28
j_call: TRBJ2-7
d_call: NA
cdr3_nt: TGTGCCAGCAGTTACCCTGACAGGTTCAACGAGCAGTACTTC
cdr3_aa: CASSYPDRFNEQYF

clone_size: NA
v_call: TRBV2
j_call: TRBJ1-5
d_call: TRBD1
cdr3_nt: TGTGCCAGCAGTGGGGGGACAGGGGAGCAGCCCCAGCATTTT
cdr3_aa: CASSGGTGEQPQHF

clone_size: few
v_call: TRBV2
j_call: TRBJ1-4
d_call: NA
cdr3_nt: TGTGCCAGCAGTGATACAGGTGGGAATGAAAAACTGTTTTTT
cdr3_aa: CASSDTGGNEKLFF

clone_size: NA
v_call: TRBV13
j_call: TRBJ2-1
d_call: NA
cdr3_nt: TGTGCCAGCAGCTGGGAGCGCTCCTACAATGAGCAGTTCTTC
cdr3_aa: CASSWERSYNEQFF

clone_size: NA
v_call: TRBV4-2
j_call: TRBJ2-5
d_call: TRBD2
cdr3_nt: TGTGCCAGCAGCCTGAGCGGACTAGCGGGAAACCAAGAGACCCAGTACTTC
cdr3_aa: CASSLSGLAGNQETQYF

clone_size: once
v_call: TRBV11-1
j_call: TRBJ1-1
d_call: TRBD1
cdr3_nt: TGTGCCAGCAGCTTGGGACAGGGAGAAGCTTTCTTT
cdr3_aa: CASSLGQGEAFF

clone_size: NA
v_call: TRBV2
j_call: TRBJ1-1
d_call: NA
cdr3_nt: TGTGCCAGGGGCGCTTTTGGGGGCCTGAACACTGAAGCTTTCTTT
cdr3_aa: CARGAFGGLNTEAFF

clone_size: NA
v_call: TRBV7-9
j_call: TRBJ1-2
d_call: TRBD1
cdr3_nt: TGTGCCAGCAGCTTAGTGTGGACAGGGGTTGGAGGCTACACCTTC
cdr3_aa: CASSLVWTGVGGYTF

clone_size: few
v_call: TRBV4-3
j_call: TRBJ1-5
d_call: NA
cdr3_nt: TGCGCCAGCAGCCAACAGGTGGGTCAGCCCCAGCATTTT
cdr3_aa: CASSQQVGQPQHF

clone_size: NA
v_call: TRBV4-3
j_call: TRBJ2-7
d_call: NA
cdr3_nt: TGCGCCAGCAGCCAAGCCCTACAGGGTCAGGGGTACGAGCAGTACTTC
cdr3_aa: CASSQALQGQGYEQYF

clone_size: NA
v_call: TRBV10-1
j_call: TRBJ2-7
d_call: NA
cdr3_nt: TGCGCCAGCAGTGAGGGGAGCTCCTACGAGCAGTACTTC
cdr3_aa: CASSEGSSYEQYF

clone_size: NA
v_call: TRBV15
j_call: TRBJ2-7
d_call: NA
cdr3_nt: TGTGCCACCAGCAGAGATCGGGGGGCCTCCTACGAGCAGTACTTC
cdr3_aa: CATSRDRGASYEQYF

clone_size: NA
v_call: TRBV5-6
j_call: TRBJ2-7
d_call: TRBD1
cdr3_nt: TGTGCCAGCAGCTTGGCGGACAGGGTTGATTCCTACGAGCAGTACTTC
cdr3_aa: CASSLADRVDSYEQYF

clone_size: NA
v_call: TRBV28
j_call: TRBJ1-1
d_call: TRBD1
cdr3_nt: TGTGCCAGCAGTTTTTCCGCCGACAGGGGGGCTTTCTTT
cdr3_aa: CASSFSADRGAFF

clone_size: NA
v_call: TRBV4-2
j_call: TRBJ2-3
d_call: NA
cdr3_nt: TGTGCCAGCAGCCAAGGGGGCCCCATGGATACGCAGTATTTT
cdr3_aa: CASSQGGPMDTQYF

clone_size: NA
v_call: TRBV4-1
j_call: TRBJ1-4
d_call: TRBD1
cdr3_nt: TGCGCCAGCAGCCAGGCGAGAGATAGGACAGGAAATGAAAAACTGTTTTTT
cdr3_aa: CASSQARDRTGNEKLFF

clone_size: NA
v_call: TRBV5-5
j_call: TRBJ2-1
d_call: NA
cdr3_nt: TGTGCCAGCAGCCCGGGAAGCAATGAGCAGTTCTTC
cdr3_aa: CASSPGSNEQFF

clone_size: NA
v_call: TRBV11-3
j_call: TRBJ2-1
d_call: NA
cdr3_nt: TGTGCCAGCAGCTTAGTCGGATCCCCAGGGCATGAGCAGTTCTTC
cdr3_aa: CASSLVGSPGHEQFF

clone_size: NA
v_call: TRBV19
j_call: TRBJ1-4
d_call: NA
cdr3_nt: TGTGCCAGTAGTCCCAGGGCTTTAAGTGAAAAACTGTTTTTT
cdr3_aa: CASSPRALSEKLFF

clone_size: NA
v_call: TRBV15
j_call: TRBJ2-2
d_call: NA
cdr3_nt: TGTGCCACTATCCGGGAGAACACCGGGGAGCTGTTTTTT
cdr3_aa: CATIRENTGELFF

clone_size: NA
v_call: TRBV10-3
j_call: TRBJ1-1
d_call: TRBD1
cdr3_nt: TGTGCCATCAGTGAGTCGGGACAGGGGGCTGGTGAAGCTTTCTTT
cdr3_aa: CAISESGQGAGEAFF

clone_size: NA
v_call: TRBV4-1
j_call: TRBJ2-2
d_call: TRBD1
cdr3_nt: TGCGCCAGCAGCCAAGGACAGGGGGACGACACCGGGGAGCTGTTTTTT
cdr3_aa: CASSQGQGDDTGELFF

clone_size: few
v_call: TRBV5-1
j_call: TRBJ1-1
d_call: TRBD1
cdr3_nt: TGCGCCAGCAGCTTACAGGGGGCGAACACTGAAGCTTTCTTT
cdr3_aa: CASSLQGANTEAFF

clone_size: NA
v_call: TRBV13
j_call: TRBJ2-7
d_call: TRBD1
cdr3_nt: TGTGCCAGCAGCTTAAGGGACAGGGGCCACGAGCAGTACTTC
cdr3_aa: CASSLRDRGHEQYF

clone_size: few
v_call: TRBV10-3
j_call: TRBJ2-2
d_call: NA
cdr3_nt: TGTGCCATCAGTGAGTTCCAGACAGGAACCGGGGAGCTGTTTTTT
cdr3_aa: CAISEFQTGTGELFF

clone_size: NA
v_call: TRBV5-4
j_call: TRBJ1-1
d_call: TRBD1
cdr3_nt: TGTGCCAGCAGCTCAGTACAGGGGCCTTTTGACACTGAAGCTTTCTTT
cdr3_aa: CASSSVQGPFDTEAFF

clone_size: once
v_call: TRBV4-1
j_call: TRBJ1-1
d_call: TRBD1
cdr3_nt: TGCGCCAGCAGCCAACCGACAGGGTTAGTAACTGAAGCTTTCTTT
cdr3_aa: CASSQPTGLVTEAFF